The clone carrying this T cell receptor (beta chain) was counted many times. As yet, its antigen is unknown. This record comes from a study of T cell repertoires in cytomegalovirus infection. Study overall: CMV infection and matching HLA type were both indicated by public TCR beta signatures. Regarding the study as a whole: The ex vivo response was dominated by HLA-C-restricted CMV-specific TCR beta clonotypes. The cumulative frequency of public TCR beta families identified carriers of CMV plus the relevant HLA.

Trimming cost V 2 bases and J 3 bases, with 8 bases left between them. Germline CDR1 SGHTA, CDR2 FQGNSA. CDR3 size: 14 residues. TCRdb fed the reads into MiXCR, producing one record per CDR3 protein. Here the sample spans around 630,000 distinct CDR3 sequences, 20% to 25% being singletons. The TCR was taken from a human donor in good health (CMV status not recorded). Some clones in this sample may be carry-over from other donors' samples. The sample taken for sequencing was CD8+ T cells from PBMCs. V is TRBV7-2 and J is TRBJ2-1; D not resolved. CDR3 protein: CASSLLSYYNEQFF. The CDR3 DNA is TGTGCCAGCAGCTTACTCAGCTACTACAATGAGCAGTTCTTC.